This T cell receptor (beta chain) was recovered during a study of T cell changes during pregnancy in multiple sclerosis. CDR3 size: 14 residues. The V and J ends lost 2 bases and 1 base respectively, with 8 bases between them. Germline values: CDR1 SGHVS, CDR2 FNYEAQ. Sequencing was performed with immunoSEQ multiplex PCR; in TCRdb, only in-frame clones are kept and a portion is missing. The sample carries about 67,000 clones, around nine tenths recorded once. This TCR came from a female donor with multiple sclerosis, enrolled in a pregnancy study. The genes are TRBV7-6 and TRBJ2-5; D is undetermined. The starting material was peripheral blood, obtained in the third trimester of pregnancy. CDR3 DNA sequence: TGTGCCAGCAGCTTACAGTCCTCCCAAGAGACCCAGTACTTC. Translating it yields CASSLQSSQETQYF.